This T cell receptor (beta chain) is from a study of beta chain features in type 1 diabetes (dated by TCRdb to between 2018 and 2020). Regarding the complete study: No differences in mean age, gender distribution, total cell number or subset yield were found between patients and healthy donors. A total of roughly 99 million sorted cells were examined across all samples, and the number of cells per subset was strongly correlated with RNA yield. In the study, TCRB repertoires of sorted circulating CD4+ T cell subsets from recently diagnosed type 1 diabetes patients were compared with those of matched healthy donors. Naive and central memory subsets were obtained from all 28 donors, but regulatory and stem cell-like memory subsets were isolated from only 8 patients and about 8 healthy donors.

The High Capacity cDNA Reverse Transcription Kit was used to reverse transcribe all of the isolated RNA, meaning that expressed TCRB transcripts were what got sequenced. Deep immunoSEQ sequencing was performed on naive, central memory and regulatory T cell samples, with an average of around 3.5 million total reads per sample. Sorted cells were lysed in RLT buffer, and RNA was extracted using DNase-treated RNeasy Micro or Mini kits according to cell number. Each cell subset was processed separately to prevent cross-contamination, with patient and healthy donor samples processed together. The immunoSEQ multiplex PCR was used to amplify TCRB sequences from cDNA, yielding 87-bp fragments that span the CDR3 region. The amplicons were sequenced using the Illumina HiSeq platform. Regarding the original processing steps: Synthetic template baselines were used to correct PCR bias computationally, reads within Hamming distance 2 were collapsed, and singletons that could not be merged were discarded. By aligning reads against IMGT, V, D and J genes, CDR3 length, and insertions or deletions at six rearrangement sites were assigned. Within each subset, clonotype counts were normalized to sorted cell number, and only after that were true diversity and Gini coefficients computed with the tcR R package. The overlap coefficient, calculated on TCRB nucleotide sequences, was used to quantify repertoire sharing. As a proxy for the pre-selection repertoire, out-of-frame TCRB sequences from naive cells were analyzed. This is the immuneACCESS table as TCRdb keeps it, with only in-frame sequences that have V and J called. A part of the clones is gone; compared with another copy, unresolved V genes explain less than half, and the rest is unexplained. The V and J calls and clone size are taken from that table; D and trimming were inferred from the DNA. This sample gives 350,000 to 400,000 clones in total; less than 15% of them show up just once. Of the sample, approximately 0.019% falls within the top ten clones.

Paper-wide results and their limitations: Naive, central memory and regulatory TCRB repertoires appeared more similar among patients than among healthy donors. Sequencing cDNA rather than genomic DNA could over-represent highly expressing activated cells, although activation and CD3 levels did not differ between groups. Because small numbers of individuals were included in the HLA sub-analyses, any influence of HLA type on TCRB rearrangement was left unresolved. PCR might favor shorter templates, but patient and control samples were amplified and corrected together, so any skew would affect both groups equally. At VDJ recombination sites, patients with type 1 diabetes made fewer insertions and deleted more nucleotides, a pattern implying thymic rearrangement abnormalities. A moderate but significant shortening of TCRB CDR3 length was observed in type 1 diabetes patients in all four CD4+ subsets.

In regard to this clone: The antigen it binds to is not known. Base qualities were left out, and no much larger clone turns up one base away.

Each donor gave one peripheral blood draw, averaging around 0.11 L, which was collected into heparinised tubes. Naive, central memory, regulatory and stem cell-like memory CD4+ T cells were sorted on a BD FACSAria II using a panel including CD45RO, CCR7, CD25, CD127, CD95 and CD27. Every sorted population had a purity above 95%. PBMCs were separated immediately by Lymphoprep density gradient centrifugation and were stained directly, without being cultured. So that batch effects would be minimized, each experiment stained and sorted samples in pairs, pairing one healthy donor with one patient. Trimming leaves V shorter by 5 bases and J shorter by 5 bases, with the junction holding 9 bases beyond the gene matches. From its cysteine to its phenylalanine, the CDR3 spans 15 amino acids. The DNA shown is the 45-base CDR3, in frame from base 1. Based on the germline V gene, the CDR1 and CDR2 sequences are SGHVS and FQNEAQ.

Specimen: naive CD4+ T cells from blood. Reading the label with the study, this specimen's cell subset or site is: true naive CD4+ T cells. The chain links TRBV7-8 with TRBJ2-7, with 10 bases matching TRBD1. This receptor was obtained from a woman younger than 30 in good health. The bases read TGTGCCAGCAGCAATACCGGGACAGGGGTTGACGAGCAGTACTTC. Translated, it gives CASSNTGTGVDEQYF. The entire variable domain, with the stretches around the CDR3 drawn from the reference TRBV7-8 and TRBJ2-7 proteins, is GAGVSQSPRYKVAKRGQDVALRCDPISGHVSLFWYQQALGQGPEFLTYFQNEAQLDKSGLPSDRFFAERPEGSVSTLKIQRTQQEDSAVYLCASSNTGTGVDEQYFGPGTRLTVT.